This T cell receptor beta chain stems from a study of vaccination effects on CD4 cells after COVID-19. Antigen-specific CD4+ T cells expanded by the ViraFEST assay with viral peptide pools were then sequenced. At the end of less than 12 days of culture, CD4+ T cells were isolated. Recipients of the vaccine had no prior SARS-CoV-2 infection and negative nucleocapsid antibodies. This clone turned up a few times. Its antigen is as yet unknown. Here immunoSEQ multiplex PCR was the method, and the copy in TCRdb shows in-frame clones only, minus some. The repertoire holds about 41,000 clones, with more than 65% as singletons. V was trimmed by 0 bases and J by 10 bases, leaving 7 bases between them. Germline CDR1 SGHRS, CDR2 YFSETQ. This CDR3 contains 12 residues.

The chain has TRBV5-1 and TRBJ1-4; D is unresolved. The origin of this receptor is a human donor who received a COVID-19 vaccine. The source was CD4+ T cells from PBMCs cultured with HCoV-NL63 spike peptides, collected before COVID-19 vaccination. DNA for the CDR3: TGCGCCAGCAGCTTGGTAGGAGGAAAACTGTTTTTT. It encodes CASSLVGGKLFF.